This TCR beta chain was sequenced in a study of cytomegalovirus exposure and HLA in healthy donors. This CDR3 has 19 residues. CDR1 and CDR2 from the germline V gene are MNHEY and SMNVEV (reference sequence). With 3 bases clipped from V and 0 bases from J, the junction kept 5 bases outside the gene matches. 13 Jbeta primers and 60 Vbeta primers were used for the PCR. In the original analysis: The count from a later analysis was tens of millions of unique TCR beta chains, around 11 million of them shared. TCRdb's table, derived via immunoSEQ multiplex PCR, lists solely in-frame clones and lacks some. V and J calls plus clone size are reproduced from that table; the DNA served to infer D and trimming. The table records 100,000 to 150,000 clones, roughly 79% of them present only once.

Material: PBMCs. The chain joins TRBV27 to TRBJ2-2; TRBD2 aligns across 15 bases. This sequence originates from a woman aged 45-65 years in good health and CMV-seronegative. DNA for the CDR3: TGTGCCAGCAGTTTGCCTGGACTAGCGGGAGGGTCGAACACCGGGGAGCTGTTTTTT. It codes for CASSLPGLAGGSNTGELFF.